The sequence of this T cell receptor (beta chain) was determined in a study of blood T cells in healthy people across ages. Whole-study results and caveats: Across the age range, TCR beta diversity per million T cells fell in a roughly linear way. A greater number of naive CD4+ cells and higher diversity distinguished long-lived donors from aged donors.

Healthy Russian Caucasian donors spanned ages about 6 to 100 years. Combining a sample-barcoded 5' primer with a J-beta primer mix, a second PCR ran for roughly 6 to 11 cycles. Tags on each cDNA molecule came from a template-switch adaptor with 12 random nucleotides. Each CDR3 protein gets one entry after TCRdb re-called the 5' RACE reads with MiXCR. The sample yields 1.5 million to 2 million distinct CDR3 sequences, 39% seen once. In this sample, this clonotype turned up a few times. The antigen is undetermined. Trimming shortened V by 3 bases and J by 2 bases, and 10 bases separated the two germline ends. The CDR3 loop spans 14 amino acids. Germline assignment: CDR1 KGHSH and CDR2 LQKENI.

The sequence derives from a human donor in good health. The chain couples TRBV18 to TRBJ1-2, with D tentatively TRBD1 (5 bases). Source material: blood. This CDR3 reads CASSPLDRNYGYTF. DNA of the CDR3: TGTGCCAGCTCACCCCTAGACAGAAACTATGGCTACACCTTC.